This entry concerns a single T cell receptor (beta chain). The entry originates in a study of OX40 agonist ivuxolimab in advanced cancers. Study information: Past anti-PD-1, anti-PD-L1 or anti-CTLA-4 therapy was accepted, and 40% had received some. A partial response was reached by three patients: one with hepatocellular carcinoma and two with cutaneous melanoma.

Data came from immunoSEQ multiplex PCR; TCRdb stores just in-frame clones and leaves some out. The profile covers around 64,000 clones, with around four fifths appearing a single time and 2% to 3% taken by the ten largest. The TCR originated in an adult with an advanced solid tumor such as melanoma, head and neck, liver or kidney cancer. The material was CD4+ or CD8+ T cells sorted from blood, obtained in a trial of the OX40 agonist ivuxolimab.

The CDR3 here is CAITQTGSPGNTIYF. For the CDR3, the DNA is TGTGCCATCACCCAGACAGGGTCCCCTGGAAACACCATATATTTT. This chain uses TRBV10-3 with TRBJ1-3; 7 bases agree with TRBD1. Trimming cost V 7 bases and J 2 bases; bases outside gene matches: 8. Germline values: CDR1 ENHRY, CDR2 SYGVKD. The length of the CDR3 is 15 residues.